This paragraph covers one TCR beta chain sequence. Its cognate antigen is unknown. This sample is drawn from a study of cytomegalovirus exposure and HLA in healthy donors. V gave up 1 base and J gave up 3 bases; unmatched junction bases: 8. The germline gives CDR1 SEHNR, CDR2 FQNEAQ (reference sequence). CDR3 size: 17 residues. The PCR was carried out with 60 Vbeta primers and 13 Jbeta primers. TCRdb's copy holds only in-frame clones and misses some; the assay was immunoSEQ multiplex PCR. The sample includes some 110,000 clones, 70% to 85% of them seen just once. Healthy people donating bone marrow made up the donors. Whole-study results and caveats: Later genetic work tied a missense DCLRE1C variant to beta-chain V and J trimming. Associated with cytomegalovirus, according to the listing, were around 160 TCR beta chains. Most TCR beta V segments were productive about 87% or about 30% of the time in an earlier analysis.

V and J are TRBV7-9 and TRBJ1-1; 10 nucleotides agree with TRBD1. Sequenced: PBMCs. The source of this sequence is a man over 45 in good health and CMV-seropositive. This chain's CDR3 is CASSLGDRGRLYTEAFF. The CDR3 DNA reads TGTGCCAGCAGCTTAGGGGACAGGGGTAGATTGTACACTGAAGCTTTCTTT.